This T cell receptor (beta chain) was sequenced for a study of T cell repertoires and HLA-DP antigens. Amplification used primers for 54 TRBV and 13 TRBJ segments. Clones were sequenced by immunoSEQ multiplex PCR, and TCRdb holds only the in-frame ones, with some missing. This sample has fewer than 75,000 clones, with around three quarters found just once. Comment on this clone: The antigen is unknown.

Study findings and constraints: Pre-culture clonality, approximately 0.04, was far below sorted CD137+ clonality of around 0.39.

The germline V gene encodes CDR1 SNHLY and CDR2 FYNNEI. The CDR3 spans 15 residues. The V end lost 1 base, the J end lost 1 base, and 10 bases lay between the germline ends. This TCR derives from a man aged 60-69 years in good health and CMV-seronegative. Source material: CD4+ T cells from PBMCs. The chain couples TRBV2 to TRBJ1-2; a weak D match, TRBD1 (5 bases). The CDR3 region is CASSEGGGRNYGYTF. The CDR3 DNA sequence: TGTGCCAGCAGTGAAGGGGGCGGCCGTAACTATGGCTACACCTTC.